Given below is one T cell receptor beta chain in context. Its antigen is as yet unknown. This record comes from a study of CD8+ T cells in alopecia areata. Study summary: Treated patients took oral tofacitinib at 5 to 10 mg twice daily.

Treatment: oral pan-JAK inhibitor, 5-10 mg twice daily. Study-wide findings and caveats: Lesional scalp, notably in alopecia totalis/universalis, had clonality above that of normal scalp. Compared with mice, patients displayed less clear TCR sharing, possibly for HLA-related reasons. Many expanded lesional clones remained in scalp and blood on tofacitinib.

cDNA serving as the sequencing template came from extracted, reverse transcribed RNA. Method: immunoSEQ multiplex PCR; TCRdb's copy keeps in-frame clones and lacks some. The repertoire has around 200,000 clones, about 48% of them found once; the top ten carry 10% to 14%. The length of the CDR3 is 17 residues. V was cut by 0 bases and J by 0 bases, with 12 bases left in between. This TCR was sampled from a human donor with alopecia areata. The material was CD8+ T cells sorted from blood, obtained at week 24, from a patient treated with tofacitinib. The chain is built from TRBV23-1 and TRBJ1-5; TRBD1 might be the D (5 bases). TRBV23-1 is placed among ORFs of uncertain function. The CDR3 reads CASSQSKGFYSNQPQHF. CDR3 nucleotides: TGCGCCAGCAGTCAATCTAAGGGGTTCTATAGCAATCAGCCCCAGCATTTT.